This TCR beta chain was documented in a study of CD8+ T cells in alopecia areata. Study-wide results and limits: Relative to normal scalp, lesional scalp, especially alopecia totalis/universalis, showed higher clonality. While tofacitinib was given, many expanded lesional clones persisted in scalp and blood.

RNA extraction and reverse transcription yielded cDNA as sequencing template. Some clones are missing from TCRdb's copy, which holds only in-frame ones; the method was immunoSEQ multiplex PCR. The sample includes 200,000 to 250,000 clones, around two fifths of them seen just once. Germline CDR1 SEHNR, CDR2 FQNEAQ (reference sequence). CDR3 size: 14 residues. Germline trimming cut 10 bases from V and 8 bases from J; bases unmatched to any gene: 14. Described treatment: oral pan-JAK inhibitor, 5-10 mg twice daily. Those with alopecia areata gave lesional scalp punch biopsies and peripheral blood. This clone was recorded a few times. The antigen is not known.

The chain joins TRBV7-9 to TRBJ1-2; 9 positions agree with TRBD1. The specimen was CD4+ T cells sorted from blood, collected between weeks 30 and 35, from a patient treated with tofacitinib. The sequence was obtained from a human donor with alopecia areata. CDR3 sequence reads: CAINKGTGSRGYTF. CDR3 DNA: TGTGCCATCAACAAGGGGACAGGGAGTAGGGGCTACACCTTC.